This TCR beta chain was sequenced during a study of T cell clones after liver transplantation. Only in-frame clones appear in the TCRdb table, and some are missing; sequencing was by immunoSEQ multiplex PCR. This repertoire shows about 74,000 clones, under 90% found once; its top ten account for 0.55% to 0.75%. Study-wide results and limits: Graft donor-reactive T cells may have migrated into the graft rather than being deleted.

This clone came up a few times. Its cognate antigen is unknown. Germline CDR1 SQVTM, CDR2 ANQGSEA. Unmatched junction bases numbered 3, after V lost 6 bases and J lost 1 base. The CDR3 consists of 13 residues. The sequencing used CD4+ T cells from blood, collected before liver transplant. This sequence was found in a human donor who received a liver transplant. The chain employs TRBV29-1 and TRBJ2-5, with 9 bases matching TRBD1. Written as DNA, the CDR3 is TGCAGCGTCGACAGGGGGGTCCAAGAGACCCAGTACTTC. It encodes CSVDRGVQETQYF.